This T cell receptor beta chain was captured by sequencing in a study of blood T cell repertoires in COVID-19. Study context: T cells, B-cell-depleted T cells, or PBMCs supplied cDNA or gDNA.

This clone was counted a few times. Original methodology: Cell counts per sample came from amplifying reference gene primers. Assay: immunoSEQ multiplex PCR; the TCRdb copy retains only in-frame clones and omits some. V and J calls and clone size come straight from that table; D and trimming were deduced from the DNA. This sample has 65,000 to 95,000 clones, with about four fifths found just once. The ends were cut back, 7 bases at V and 0 bases at J, with 18 bases in the middle. This CDR3 is built from 16 residues. The germline V gene encodes CDR1 SGHDN and CDR2 FVKESK. This TCR was recovered from a woman in her forties with active or convalescent COVID-19. The sequenced sample consisted of peripheral blood. The chain joins TRBV14 to TRBJ1-2; D is ambiguous. This CDR3 is CASTGLEATPNYGYTF. CDR3 nucleotides: TGTGCCAGCACTGGGCTGGAGGCCACTCCTAACTATGGCTACACCTTC.